These 19 T cell receptor beta chains were all obtained from the same sample, sequenced in a study of cytomegalovirus exposure and HLA in healthy donors. The PCR had 60 Vbeta and 13 Jbeta primers. Profiling relied on immunoSEQ multiplex PCR, and the TCRdb table lists in-frame clones only, not all of them. This sample has around 98,000 clones, with around three quarters found just once. The material sequenced was PBMCs. These receptors were obtained from a human donor in good health.

V and J are TRBV15 and TRBJ2-7, with D possibly TRBD2 on 5 matching bases. The CDR3 is made up of 15 amino acids. Trimming removed 0 bases at V and 1 base at J, with 10 bases between. Germline V CDR1 and CDR2: LNHNV, YYDKDF (reference sequence). CDR3 loop: CATSRDHGVSYEQYF. The CDR3 coding sequence is TGTGCCACCAGCAGAGATCACGGGGTGTCCTACGAGCAGTACTTC.

The chain is built from TRBV7-9 and TRBJ1-4, with TRBD1 matching 9 bases. V was clipped by 5 bases and J by 7 bases; unmatched bases: 5. CDR1 is SEHNR, CDR2 FQNEAQ, per germline (reference sequence). The CDR3 is 14 residues long. Written as DNA, the CDR3 is TGTGCCAGCAGCCCCGGGACAGGGTCTGAAAAACTGTTTTTT. This codes for CASSPGTGSEKLFF.

About this clone: The sample carries other DNA sequences with the same CDR3. The chain combines TRBV5-1 with TRBJ1-1, with D perhaps matching TRBD1 (5 bases). V was clipped by 0 bases and J by 1 base, with 7 bases between them. The CDR3 extends over 14 amino acids. In germline, CDR1 is SGHRS, CDR2 YFSETQ. The CDR3 region is CASSLGQKNTEAFF. CDR3 in DNA: TGCGCCAGCAGCTTGGGACAGAAGAACACTGAAGCTTTCTTT.

This chain joins TRBV20-1 and TRBJ2-5, with D possibly matching TRBD2 (6 bases). Looked up from germline, CDR1 is DFQATT and CDR2 is SNEGSKA (reference sequence). Deletions cut 6 bases from V and 5 bases from J, with 10 bases between. The CDR3 is 11 amino acids. In DNA form, the CDR3 reads TGCAGTGCCCCCCGGGGGGAGACCCAGTACTTC. Its translation is CSAPRGETQYF.

V and J are TRBV6-1 and TRBJ2-2; 8 bases fit TRBD1. The junction had 3 bases not matched to a gene; V was cut back by 8 bases and J by 4 bases. The CDR3 is 13 residues long. The germline V gene has CDR1 MNHNS and CDR2 SASEGT. CDR3 DNA sequence: TGTGCCAGCCGACAGGGGAGCACCGGGGAGCTGTTTTTT. This encodes CASRQGSTGELFF.

The chain joins TRBV5-1 to TRBJ2-2; D unresolved. The CDR3 runs to 15 residues. Germline CDR1 and CDR2: SGHRS and YFSETQ. The V and J ends lost 1 base and 2 bases respectively, with 9 bases between them. The DNA of the CDR3 is TGCGCCAGCAGCTTGTCCAGAATTAACACCGGGGAGCTGTTTTTT. Protein product: CASSLSRINTGELFF.

This clone was seen once. The chain combines TRBV19 with TRBJ1-2; D ambiguous. Germline CDR1 and CDR2: LNHDA and SQIVND (reference sequence). Trimming shortened V by 7 bases and J by 7 bases, and 19 bases separated the two germline ends. CDR3 size: 14 residues. The CDR3 protein is CASTPQPQIRGYTF. As DNA, the CDR3 is TGTGCCAGTACCCCACAGCCGCAAATTCGTGGCTACACCTTC.

The chain has TRBV27 and TRBJ2-7, with D maybe TRBD1 (5 bases). The CDR3 totals 14 residues. The germline CDR1 and CDR2 sequences are MNHEY and SMNVEV (reference sequence). Trimming removed 0 bases from V and 7 bases from J, with 13 bases in between. The CDR3 region has the DNA TGTGCCAGCAGTTTATCTGGACAAGGTCTAGAGCAGTACTTC. It translates to CASSLSGQGLEQYF.

V and J are TRBV19 and TRBJ2-1; 9 nucleotides agree with TRBD2. The CDR3 loop spans 15 amino acids. V shed 6 bases, J shed 6 bases, and the junction held 9 bases outside the gene matches. Germline CDR1 is LNHDA and CDR2 is SQIVND (reference sequence). The CDR3 here is CASRLSGGGANEQFF. The CDR3 DNA is TGTGCCAGTAGACTGTCTGGCGGGGGGGCCAATGAGCAGTTCTTC.

About this clone itself: Sequence at one end of the junction differs from germline and may be a read error. The chain uses TRBV7-9 and TRBJ1-2; D unclear. The CDR3 has 12 amino acids. Germline loops: CDR1 SEHNR, CDR2 FQNEAQ (reference sequence). The CDR3 reads CASSLVLETFSF. The CDR3, as DNA: TGTGCCAGCAGCTTAGTGCTAGAGACCTTCTCCTTC.

The rearrangement links TRBV2 to TRBJ2-1; D possibly corresponds to TRBD1 (6 bases). The CDR3 covers 14 residues. Germline lookup yields CDR1 SNHLY and CDR2 FYNNEI. The ends were cut back, 4 bases at V and 10 bases at J, with 17 bases in the middle. CDR3 sequence reads: CASSVLPGEGEQFF. DNA for the CDR3: TGTGCCAGCAGTGTCCTACCAGGGGAAGGAGAGCAGTTCTTC.

CDR3 sequence: CASSQSFRGGAFF. The CDR3 coding sequence is TGCGCCAGCAGTCAATCGTTCCGGGGGGGAGCTTTCTTT. V and J are TRBV23-1 and TRBJ1-1, with D perhaps matching TRBD1 (5 bases). TRBV23-1 is an ORF, with its function uncertain. The CDR3 is 13 amino acids. The V gene lost 0 bases and the J gene lost 10 bases, with 12 bases spanning the gap.

The chain links TRBV10-3 to TRBJ2-1, with D possibly matching TRBD1 (5 bases). Trimming stripped 10 bases from V and 8 bases from J, with 18 bases between. The germline gives CDR1 ENHRY, CDR2 SYGVKD. There are 13 residues in the CDR3. The CDR3, as DNA: TGTGCCACCAGACAGATTTCATCCCATGAGCAGTTCTTC. Its translation is CATRQISSHEQFF.

The V gene is TRBV15, the J gene TRBJ2-7; 10 nucleotides line up with TRBD2. Germline CDR1 is LNHNV and CDR2 is YYDKDF (reference sequence). CDR3 size: 17 residues. V lost 1 base and J lost 4; bases outside the gene matches: 10. This CDR3 is CATSRGWLAGDKYEQYF. The CDR3, as DNA: TGTGCCACCAGCAGAGGGTGGCTAGCGGGAGATAAATACGAGCAGTACTTC.

The chain is built from TRBV6-6 and TRBJ1-4; the D gene is possibly TRBD1 (6 bases). The V end was cut by 2 bases, the J end by 0 bases, with 10 bases between. The CDR3 loop spans 16 amino acids. Germline CDR1 is MNHNY and CDR2 is SVGAGI (reference sequence). CDR3: CASSYRGGATNEKLFF. CDR3 nucleotides: TGTGCCAGCAGTTACAGGGGGGGGGCAACTAATGAAAAACTGTTTTTT.

This clone came up a few times. J is TRBJ1-1 and V is TRBV5-5; D is possibly TRBD1 (6 bases). The CDR3 is 14 amino acids. Deletions cut 4 bases from V and 5 bases from J, with 15 bases between. Germline loops: CDR1 SGHKS, CDR2 YYEKEE (reference sequence). This CDR3 reads CASSQGHWGTEAFF. CDR3 nucleotide sequence: TGTGCCAGCAGCCAGGGACATTGGGGGACTGAAGCTTTCTTT.

The genes are TRBV7-8 and TRBJ2-7; 8 bases line up with TRBD2. This CDR3 spans 15 amino acids. Trimming cost V 5 bases and J 5 bases; bases outside gene matches: 11. Germline values: CDR1 SGHVS, CDR2 FQNEAQ. CDR3 in amino acids: CASSPRSERGNEQYF. The CDR3 nucleotides are TGTGCCAGCAGCCCCAGGTCGGAGCGGGGGAACGAGCAGTACTTC.

The CDR3 reads CASSGLARTDEQYF. CDR3 nucleotides: TGTGCCAGCAGCGGACTAGCCCGAACAGACGAGCAGTACTTC. The chain links TRBV6-5 to TRBJ2-7; 8 nucleotides align to TRBD2. From germline, CDR1 is MNHEY and CDR2 SVGAGI. CDR3 size: 14 residues. The ends lost 6 bases at V and 5 bases at J; junction bases unmatched: 9.

The V and J genes are TRBV7-2 and TRBJ2-7, with 11 bases fitting TRBD2. CDR3 length: 15 amino acids. V shed 5 bases and J 4 bases; nucleotides not matched to a gene: 7. CDR1 and CDR2 from the germline V gene are SGHTA and FQGNSA. The CDR3 nucleotides read TGTGCCAGCAGCATAACTAGCGGGAGTGGATACGAGCAGTACTTC. Amino acids: CASSITSGSGYEQYF.